The rows below give T cell receptor beta chains drawn from one sample of a study of T cell responses to AZD1222 COVID-19 vaccine. Profiling relied on immunoSEQ multiplex PCR, and the TCRdb table lists in-frame clones only, not all of them. The sample has 100,000 to 120,000 clones, 88% seen once. The sample consisted of peripheral blood, taken on day 0 of AZD1222 vaccination. All receptors come from an adult in good health. Each CDR3 is given with its conserved first and last residue. A D gene is named only where the DNA matches it firmly. Only some rows state a clone size, as once, few, many or a class for expanded clones.

cdr3_aa,cdr3_nt,v_call,j_call,d_call,clone_size
CASSLGLAVEQFF,TGTGCCAGCAGCTTAGGTCTAGCCGTAGAGCAGTTCTTC,TRBV11-2,TRBJ2-1,.,.
CASSPHSIIGGTDTQYF,TGTGCCAGCAGCCCCCACTCGATTATAGGGGGCACAGATACGCAGTATTTT,TRBV9,TRBJ2-3,.,.
CASIGTSSDNEQFF,TGTGCCAGCATCGGGACTAGTTCCGACAATGAGCAGTTCTTC,TRBV6-5,TRBJ2-1,TRBD2,.
CASSPTEETQYF,TGTGCCAGCTCACCAACGGAGGAGACCCAGTACTTC,TRBV18,TRBJ2-5,.,.
CASSLGSGVADTDTQYF,TGTGCCAGCAGCTTAGGATCGGGGGTAGCGGATACAGATACGCAGTATTTT,TRBV7-6,TRBJ2-3,.,.
CASSRQPGTEAFF,TGTGCCAGCTCACGACAGCCTGGAACTGAAGCTTTCTTT,TRBV18,TRBJ1-1,.,once
CASSHYYSGNDEQFF,TGTGCCAGCAGCCACTATTACAGCGGGAACGATGAGCAGTTCTTC,TRBV28,TRBJ2-1,TRBD2,.
CASSPGQKNSPLHF,TGTGCCAGCAGCCCCGGACAGAAGAATTCACCCCTCCACTTT,TRBV6-5,TRBJ1-6,.,.
CASSAGTSGMLDTQYF,TGTGCCAGTAGTGCCGGGACTAGCGGGATGTTGGATACGCAGTATTTT,TRBV19,TRBJ2-3,TRBD2,.
CASSDPASGRYNEQFF,TGTGCCAGCAGTGATCCGGCTAGCGGGAGGTACAATGAGCAGTTCTTC,TRBV25-1,TRBJ2-1,TRBD2,.
CASSYSSGAVNYGYTF,TGTGCCAGCAGTTACTCGTCAGGGGCGGTTAACTATGGCTACACCTTC,TRBV6-5,TRBJ1-2,.,.
CASSIVAGNTGELFF,TGTGCCAGTAGTATAGTGGCAGGGAACACCGGGGAGCTGTTTTTT,TRBV19,TRBJ2-2,.,once
CASSWGTSRTSGEQYF,TGCGCCAGCAGCTGGGGGACTAGTAGGACTTCCGGCGAGCAGTACTTC,TRBV5-1,TRBJ2-7,TRBD2,.
CASSNMNTEAFF,TGTGCCAGCAGTAACATGAACACTGAAGCTTTCTTT,TRBV6-5,TRBJ1-1,.,.
CAGAHSNQPQHF,TGTGCCGGGGCCCATAGCAATCAGCCCCAGCATTTT,TRBV21-1,TRBJ1-5,.,.
CASSITYRATNEKLFF,TGTGCCAGTAGTATCACCTACAGGGCAACTAATGAAAAACTGTTTTTT,TRBV19,TRBJ1-4,.,.
CASSRAQISTDTQYF,TGTGCCAGCAGTCGAGCACAGATCAGCACAGATACGCAGTATTTT,TRBV6-5,TRBJ2-3,.,once
CASSLGWTGELFF,TGTGCCAGTAGTCTTGGGTGGACCGGGGAGCTGTTTTTT,TRBV19,TRBJ2-2,.,.
CASISGGQEEQFF,TGCGCCAGCATTTCGGGGGGACAGGAGGAGCAGTTCTTC,TRBV5-1,TRBJ2-1,.,once
CAWSVRSTGELFF,TGTGCCTGGAGTGTACGGTCTACCGGGGAGCTGTTTTTT,TRBV30,TRBJ2-2,.,.
CASSPDLETQYF,TGTGCCAGCAGCCCAGACCTGGAGACCCAGTACTTC,TRBV11-3,TRBJ2-5,.,once
CASSSQGVGRETQYF,TGTGCCAGCAGCTCACAAGGGGTTGGACGGGAGACCCAGTACTTC,TRBV9,TRBJ2-5,.,.
CASSFDWRGEKLFF,TGCGCCAGCAGCTTTGACTGGCGTGGGGAAAAACTGTTTTTT,TRBV5-1,TRBJ1-4,.,once
CASSHGTESYNEQFF,TGTGCCAGCAGCCACGGGACAGAGTCCTACAATGAGCAGTTCTTC,TRBV5-8,TRBJ2-1,TRBD1,.
CASSQDRTGRGYEQYF,TGTGCCAGCAGCCAAGACCGGACAGGGAGAGGCTACGAGCAGTACTTC,TRBV14,TRBJ2-7,TRBD1,.
CASSSSGTSQFF,TGTGCCAGCAGCTCCTCCGGGACCAGCCAGTTCTTC,TRBV7-9,TRBJ2-1,.,.
CASSIGPGYSPLHF,TGTGCCAGTAGTATCGGCCCAGGATATTCACCCCTCCACTTT,TRBV19,TRBJ1-6,.,.
CASSFFQGRSGELFF,TGTGCCAGCAGTTTCTTCCAGGGGAGGTCCGGGGAGCTGTTTTTT,TRBV27,TRBJ2-2,.,.
CASNTRAGLGQPQHF,TGTGCCAGCAATACCCGGGCAGGGTTGGGTCAGCCCCAGCATTTT,TRBV28,TRBJ1-5,.,.
CASKLDSGNTIYF,TGTGCCAGCAAGCTGGACTCTGGAAACACCATATATTTT,TRBV12-3/TRBV12-4,TRBJ1-3,.,.
CASSRQGLSNQPQHF,TGTGCCAGTAGTCGGCAGGGCTTGAGCAATCAGCCCCAGCATTTT,TRBV19,TRBJ1-5,.,.
CASSMSPTSGRAGETQYF,TGTGCCAGTAGTATGTCCCCGACTAGCGGGAGGGCCGGTGAGACCCAGTACTTC,TRBV19,TRBJ2-5,TRBD2,.
CASSEQDQPQHF,TGTGCCAGCAGTGAACAGGATCAGCCCCAGCATTTT,TRBV6-1,TRBJ1-5,.,.
CASSYSTADTEAFF,TGTGCCAGCAGTTACTCGACGGCGGACACTGAAGCTTTCTTT,TRBV6-5,TRBJ1-1,.,many
CASTRAGSWETQYF,TGTGCCAGCACAAGGGCCGGGAGTTGGGAGACCCAGTACTTC,TRBV25-1,TRBJ2-5,.,.
CASSRQGLNTIYF,TGTGCCAGCAGCCGACAGGGACTAAACACCATATATTTT,TRBV7-8,TRBJ1-3,TRBD1,.
CASTPSGGVTYNEQFF,TGTGCCAGCACCCCCTCAGGCGGCGTTACTTACAATGAGCAGTTCTTC,TRBV11-2,TRBJ2-1,.,.
CASSVRGGLSAQFF,TGTGCCAGCAGCGTACGAGGGGGACTATCCGCGCAGTTCTTC,TRBV9,TRBJ2-1,.,.
CAWSEGQGGQPQHF,TGTGCCTGGAGTGAGGGGCAGGGGGGACAGCCCCAGCATTTT,TRBV30,TRBJ1-5,TRBD1,.
CAIGRTMNTEAFF,TGTGCCATCGGACGGACCATGAACACTGAAGCTTTCTTT,TRBV6-5,TRBJ1-1,.,once
CASSSGRYTDTQYF,TGTGCCAGCAGCTCGGGGAGGTACACAGATACGCAGTATTTT,TRBV11-1,TRBJ2-3,.,.
CASSSQGLGDYGYTF,TGTGCCAGCAGTTCTCAGGGGCTAGGGGACTATGGCTACACCTTC,TRBV27,TRBJ1-2,.,.
CATSGHGQGLGNEQFF,TGTGCCACCAGTGGGCACGGACAGGGCTTGGGCAATGAGCAGTTCTTC,TRBV24-1,TRBJ2-1,TRBD1,.
CASSPTDKHTEAFF,TGTGCCAGCAGTCCCACGGACAAGCACACTGAAGCTTTCTTT,TRBV6-2/TRBV6-3,TRBJ1-1,.,.
CASSPDSHNYEQYF,TGTGCCAGCAGTCCCGACAGCCACAACTACGAGCAGTACTTC,TRBV7-2,TRBJ2-7,.,.
CASIPPGGYTEAFF,TGTGCCAGCATCCCACCCGGGGGGTACACTGAAGCTTTCTTT,TRBV6-5,TRBJ1-1,.,once
CSVQDRGAIIQYF,TGCAGCGTCCAGGACAGGGGGGCTATCATTCAGTACTTC,TRBV29-1,TRBJ2-4,TRBD1,few
CASSAGVRGTEAFF,TGTGCCAGCAGCGCAGGGGTCCGGGGTACTGAAGCTTTCTTT,TRBV9,TRBJ1-1,.,.
CASGRGAGELFF,TGTGCCAGCGGACGGGGCGCCGGGGAGCTGTTTTTT,TRBV2,TRBJ2-2,.,.
CASSLGTGIANEQFF,TGCGCCAGCAGCTTAGGAACAGGGATCGCCAATGAGCAGTTCTTC,TRBV5-1,TRBJ2-1,.,few
CASSYSGVRAEAFF,TGTGCCAGCAGTTACTCAGGGGTGCGCGCGGAAGCTTTCTTT,TRBV6-5,TRBJ1-1,.,.
CSVTRGPNEQFF,TGCAGCGTGACTAGAGGGCCCAATGAGCAGTTCTTC,TRBV29-1,TRBJ2-1,.,once
CASSDQQGLVDEQFF,TGTGCCAGCAGTGACCAACAGGGGCTGGTAGATGAGCAGTTCTTC,TRBV6-1,TRBJ2-1,TRBD1,.
CASSEAAYEQYF,TGTGCCAGCAGTGAAGCCGCCTACGAGCAGTACTTC,TRBV2,TRBJ2-7,.,.
CASSLMGLAGGEQFF,TGTGCCAGCAGTCTGATGGGACTAGCGGGAGGGGAGCAGTTCTTC,TRBV28,TRBJ2-1,TRBD2,once
CASSLTGLDSPLHF,TGTGCCAGCAGCCTAACAGGGTTGGATTCACCCCTCCACTTT,TRBV6-2/TRBV6-3,TRBJ1-6,.,.
CASSSSPLETQYF,TGTGCCAGCAGCTCCAGCCCGTTGGAGACCCAGTACTTC,TRBV7-3,TRBJ2-5,.,once
CASSFPSTEAFF,TGTGCCAGCAGTTTCCCAAGTACTGAAGCTTTCTTT,TRBV6-2/TRBV6-3,TRBJ1-1,.,few
CASSPRTEDNEQFF,TGTGCCAGCAGCCCCCGGACAGAGGACAATGAGCAGTTCTTC,TRBV27,TRBJ2-1,.,.
CASSLWSSGNTGELFF,TGTGCCAGCAGCTTATGGTCTAGCGGGAACACCGGGGAGCTGTTTTTT,TRBV7-2,TRBJ2-2,TRBD2,.